The entry that follows covers one T cell receptor beta chain sequence. Profiling relied on immunoSEQ multiplex PCR, and the TCRdb table lists in-frame clones only, not all of them. The sample gives about 11,000 clones, roughly 86% of which show up once; approximately 31% is in the top ten. There are 15 residues in the CDR3. With 6 bases clipped from V and 5 bases from J, the junction kept 9 bases outside the gene matches. Germline V gene data show CDR1 as ENHRY and CDR2 as SYGVKD. The sample originates from a study of blood T cell repertoires in COVID-19. The TCR originated in a man between 45 and 60 years old with active COVID-19. J is TRBJ2-5 and V is TRBV10-3; 10 bases are shared with TRBD2. The sample comprised peripheral blood. CDR3 region: CAIREAGGPSETQYF. Here the CDR3 DNA reads TGTGCCATCAGAGAAGCGGGAGGGCCCTCCGAGACCCAGTACTTC.